The T cell receptor (beta chain) described here comes from a study of blood T cell repertoires in COVID-19. Study summary: Samples taken during acute and convalescent COVID-19 were collected in the United States, Italy and Spain. Sample material is recorded as cDNA or gDNA derived from T cells, B-cell-depleted T cells, or PBMCs.

Participants reported their clinical history, and cohort assignment relied on those reports. Resolution of symptoms, clearance, or two negative PCRs was present in recovered Cohort 3 donors. Here immunoSEQ multiplex PCR was the method, and the copy in TCRdb shows in-frame clones only, minus some. The sample includes approximately 160,000 clones, roughly 80% of them seen just once. CDR3 length: 16 residues. Trimming at V came to 1 base and at J to 4 bases, leaving 5 bases not matched to a gene. Germline CDR1 MDHEN, CDR2 SYDVKM. The V call is TRBV28, the J call TRBJ1-3; 9 bases line up with TRBD1. The sequence was obtained from a middle-aged man who had recovered from COVID-19. Material: PBMCs or T cells enriched from blood (not recorded which). CDR3 protein: CASSLYGTGLGNTIYF. The DNA of the CDR3 is TGTGCCAGCAGTTTATATGGGACAGGGCTCGGAAACACCATATATTTT.